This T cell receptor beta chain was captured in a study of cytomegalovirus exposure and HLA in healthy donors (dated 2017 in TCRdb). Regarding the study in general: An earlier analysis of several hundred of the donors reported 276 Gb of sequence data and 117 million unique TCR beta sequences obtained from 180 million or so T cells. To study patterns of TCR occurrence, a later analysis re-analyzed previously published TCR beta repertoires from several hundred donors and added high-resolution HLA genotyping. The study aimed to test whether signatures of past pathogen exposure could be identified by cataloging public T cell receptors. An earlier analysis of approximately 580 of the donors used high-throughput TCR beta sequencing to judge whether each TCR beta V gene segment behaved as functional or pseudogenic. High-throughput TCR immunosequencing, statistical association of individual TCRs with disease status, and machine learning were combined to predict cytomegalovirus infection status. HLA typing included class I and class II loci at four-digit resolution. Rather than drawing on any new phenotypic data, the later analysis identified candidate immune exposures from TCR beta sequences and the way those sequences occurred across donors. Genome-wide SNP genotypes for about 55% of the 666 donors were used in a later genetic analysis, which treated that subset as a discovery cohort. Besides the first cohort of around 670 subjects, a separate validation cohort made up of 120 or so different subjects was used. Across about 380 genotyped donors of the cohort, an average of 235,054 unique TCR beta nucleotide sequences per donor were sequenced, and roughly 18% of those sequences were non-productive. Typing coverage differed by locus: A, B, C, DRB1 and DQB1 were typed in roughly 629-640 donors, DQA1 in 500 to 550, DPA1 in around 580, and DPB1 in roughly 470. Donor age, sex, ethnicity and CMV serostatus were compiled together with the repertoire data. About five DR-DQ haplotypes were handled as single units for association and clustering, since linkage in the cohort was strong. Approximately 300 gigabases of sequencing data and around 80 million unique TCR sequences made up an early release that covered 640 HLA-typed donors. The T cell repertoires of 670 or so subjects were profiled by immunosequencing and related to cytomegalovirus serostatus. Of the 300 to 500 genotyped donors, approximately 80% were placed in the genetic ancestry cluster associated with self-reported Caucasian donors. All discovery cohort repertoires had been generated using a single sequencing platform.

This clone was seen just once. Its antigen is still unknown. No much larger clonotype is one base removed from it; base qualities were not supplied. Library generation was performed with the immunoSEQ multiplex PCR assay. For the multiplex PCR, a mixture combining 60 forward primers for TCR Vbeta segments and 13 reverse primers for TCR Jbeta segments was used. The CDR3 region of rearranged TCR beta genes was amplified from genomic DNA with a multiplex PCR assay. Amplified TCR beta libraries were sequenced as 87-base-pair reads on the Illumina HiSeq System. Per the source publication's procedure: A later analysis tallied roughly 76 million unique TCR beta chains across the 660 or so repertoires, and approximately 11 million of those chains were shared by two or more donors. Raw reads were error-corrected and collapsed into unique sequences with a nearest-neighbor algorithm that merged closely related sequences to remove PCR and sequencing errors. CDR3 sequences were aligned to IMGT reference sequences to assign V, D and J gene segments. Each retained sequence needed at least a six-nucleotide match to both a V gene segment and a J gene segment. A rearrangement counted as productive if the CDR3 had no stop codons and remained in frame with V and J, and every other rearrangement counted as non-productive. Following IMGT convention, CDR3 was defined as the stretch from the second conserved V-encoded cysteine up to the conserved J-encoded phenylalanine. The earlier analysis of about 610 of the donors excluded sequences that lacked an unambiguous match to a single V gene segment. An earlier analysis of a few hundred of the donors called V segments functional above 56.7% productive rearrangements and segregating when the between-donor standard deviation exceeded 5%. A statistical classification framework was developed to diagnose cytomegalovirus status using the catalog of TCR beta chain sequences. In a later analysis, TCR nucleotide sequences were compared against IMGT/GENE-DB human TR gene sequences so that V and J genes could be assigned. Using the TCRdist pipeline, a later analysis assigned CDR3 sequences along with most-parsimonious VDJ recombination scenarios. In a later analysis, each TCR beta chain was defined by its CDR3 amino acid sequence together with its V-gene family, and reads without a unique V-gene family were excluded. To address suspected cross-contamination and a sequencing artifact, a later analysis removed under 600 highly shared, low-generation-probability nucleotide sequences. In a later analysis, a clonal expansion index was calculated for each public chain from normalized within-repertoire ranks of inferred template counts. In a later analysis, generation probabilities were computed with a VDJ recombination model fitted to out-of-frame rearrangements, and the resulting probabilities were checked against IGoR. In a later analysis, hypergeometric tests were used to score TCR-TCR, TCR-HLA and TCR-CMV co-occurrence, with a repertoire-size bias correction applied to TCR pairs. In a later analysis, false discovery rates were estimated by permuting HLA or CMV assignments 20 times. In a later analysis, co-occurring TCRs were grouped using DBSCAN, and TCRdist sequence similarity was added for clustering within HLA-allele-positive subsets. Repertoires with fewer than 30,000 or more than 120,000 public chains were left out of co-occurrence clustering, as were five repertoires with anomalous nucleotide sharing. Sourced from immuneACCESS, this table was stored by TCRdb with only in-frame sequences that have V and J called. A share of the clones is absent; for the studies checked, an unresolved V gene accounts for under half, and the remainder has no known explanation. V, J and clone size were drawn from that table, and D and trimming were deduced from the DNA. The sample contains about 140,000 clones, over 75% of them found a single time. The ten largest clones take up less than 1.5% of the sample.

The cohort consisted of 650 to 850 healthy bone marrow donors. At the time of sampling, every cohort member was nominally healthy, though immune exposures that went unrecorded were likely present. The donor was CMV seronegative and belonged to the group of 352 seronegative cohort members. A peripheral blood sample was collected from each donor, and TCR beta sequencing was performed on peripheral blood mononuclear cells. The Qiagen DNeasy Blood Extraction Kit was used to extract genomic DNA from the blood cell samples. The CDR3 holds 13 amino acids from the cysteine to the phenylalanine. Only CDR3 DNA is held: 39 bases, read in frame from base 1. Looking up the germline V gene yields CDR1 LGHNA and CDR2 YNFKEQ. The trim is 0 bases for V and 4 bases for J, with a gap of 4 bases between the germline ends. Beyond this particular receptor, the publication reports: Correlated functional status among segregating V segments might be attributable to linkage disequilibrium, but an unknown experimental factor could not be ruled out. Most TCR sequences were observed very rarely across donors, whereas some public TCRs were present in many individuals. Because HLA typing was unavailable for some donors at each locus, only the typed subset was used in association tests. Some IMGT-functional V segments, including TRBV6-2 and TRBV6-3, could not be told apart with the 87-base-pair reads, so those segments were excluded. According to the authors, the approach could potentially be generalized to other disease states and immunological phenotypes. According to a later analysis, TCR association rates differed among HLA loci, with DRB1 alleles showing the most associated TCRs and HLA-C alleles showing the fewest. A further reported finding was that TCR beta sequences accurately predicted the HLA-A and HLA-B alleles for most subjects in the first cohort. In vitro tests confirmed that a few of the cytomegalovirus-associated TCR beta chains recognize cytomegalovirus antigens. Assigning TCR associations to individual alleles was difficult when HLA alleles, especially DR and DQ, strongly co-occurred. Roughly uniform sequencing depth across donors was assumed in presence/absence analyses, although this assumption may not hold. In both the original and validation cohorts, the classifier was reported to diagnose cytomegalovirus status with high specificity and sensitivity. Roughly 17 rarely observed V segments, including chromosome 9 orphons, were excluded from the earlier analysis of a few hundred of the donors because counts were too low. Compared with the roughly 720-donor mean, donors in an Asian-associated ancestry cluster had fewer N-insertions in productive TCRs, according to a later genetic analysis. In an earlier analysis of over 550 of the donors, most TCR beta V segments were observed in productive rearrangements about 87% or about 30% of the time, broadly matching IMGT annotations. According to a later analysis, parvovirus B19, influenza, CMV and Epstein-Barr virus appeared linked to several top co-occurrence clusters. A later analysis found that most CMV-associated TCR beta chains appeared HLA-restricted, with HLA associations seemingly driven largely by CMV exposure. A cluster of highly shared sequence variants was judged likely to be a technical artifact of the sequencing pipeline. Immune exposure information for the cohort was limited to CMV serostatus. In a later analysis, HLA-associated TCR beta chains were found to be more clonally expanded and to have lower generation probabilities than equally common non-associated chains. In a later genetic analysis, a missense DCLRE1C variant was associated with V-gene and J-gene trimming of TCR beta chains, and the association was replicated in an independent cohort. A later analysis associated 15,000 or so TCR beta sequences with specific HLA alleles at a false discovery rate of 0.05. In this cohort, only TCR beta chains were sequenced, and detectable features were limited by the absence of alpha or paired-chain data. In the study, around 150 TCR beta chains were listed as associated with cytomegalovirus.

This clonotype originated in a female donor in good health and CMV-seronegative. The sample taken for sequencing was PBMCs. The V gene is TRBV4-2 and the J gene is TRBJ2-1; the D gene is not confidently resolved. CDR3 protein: CASSQETYNEQFF. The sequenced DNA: TGTGCCAGCAGCCAAGAGACTTACAATGAGCAGTTCTTC.